What follows describes a single T cell receptor beta chain. Its antigen remains unidentified. The data were produced by immunoSEQ multiplex PCR, yet TCRdb's version contains in-frame clones alone and is incomplete. Altogether approximately 67,000 clones are present, 80% being singletons, with the ten largest covering 7% to 9.5%. This record comes from a study of OX40 agonist ivuxolimab in advanced cancers. The CDR3 has 14 amino acids. With V trimmed by 8 bases and J by 2 bases, 4 bases remained unmatched. Germline V gives CDR1 MNHEY, CDR2 SVGAGI. Study outcomes and limitations: On average, a greater number of expanded clones characterised CD8+ T cells relative to CD4+.

The rearrangement joins TRBV6-5 to TRBJ2-3; the match to TRBD1 covers 10 bases. This receptor was obtained from an adult with an advanced solid tumor such as melanoma, head and neck, liver or kidney cancer. Sequencing was performed on CD4+ or CD8+ T cells sorted from blood, taken in a trial of the OX40 agonist ivuxolimab. DNA for the CDR3: TGTGCCAGCTTAGACAGGGGGCTCACAGATACGCAGTATTTT. Protein: CASLDRGLTDTQYF.